This T cell receptor (beta chain) was captured in a study of T cells after yellow fever vaccination. This clonotype appeared many times. No antigen is known for it. V lost 2 bases, J lost 13 bases, and 4 bases stayed unmatched. The CDR3 covers 12 residues. General observations from the study: Although the secondary response was weaker, it peaked faster, at day 5 versus 15. Boosting was followed by the reappearance of most primary-vaccination clones (less than 98% CD4, under 90% CD8).

One entry per CDR3 protein results from TCRdb running MiXCR on the 5' RACE reads. The sample lists a few hundred thousand distinct CDR3 sequences, 5.2% occurring once. The sequence was obtained from a man aged 18 to 29 who received the YFV17D yellow fever vaccine. V usage is TRBV12-3 or TRBV12-4 and J usage is TRBJ2-4; the match to TRBD2 covers 8 bases. This sample comprised CD4+ T cells sorted from PBMCs, obtained on the day of the yellow fever booster vaccination. The CDR3 DNA reads TGTGCCAGCAGTTTAAGTAGCGGGAAGCAGTACTTC. It yields the protein CASSLSSGKQYF.